Each of the 19 T cell receptor beta chains below was sequenced from the same sample in a study of identical twins. TCRdb independently ran MiXCR on the 5' RACE reads; one entry per CDR3 protein. The data hold some 1,700,000 distinct CDR3 sequences, with around a third observed a single time. The sequencing input was cord blood. The source of these receptors is a newborn girl in good health.

This clonotype was detected a few times. V gene TRBV10-3 combines with J gene TRBJ2-7; 7 bases match TRBD2. Germline V CDR1 and CDR2: ENHRY, SYGVKD. CDR3 size: 14 residues. The V segment lost 5 bases and the J segment 3 bases; nucleotides outside the gene matches: 7. Written as DNA, the CDR3 is TGTGCCATCAGTTCGTCTAGCGGCTTCTACGAGCAGTACTTC. This sequence encodes CAISSSSGFYEQYF.

V is TRBV9 and J is TRBJ2-1; the match to TRBD1 covers 12 bases. The CDR3 is 17 residues long. Germline values: CDR1 SGDLS, CDR2 YYNGEE. V lost 3 bases and J lost 10; bases outside the gene matches: 14. The CDR3 bases are TGTGCCAGCAGCGCCAGACCGGGACAGGGGGCGTCCAGCGAGCAGTTCTTC. Residues: CASSARPGQGASSEQFF.

The chain combines TRBV2 with TRBJ1-2; no clear D gene. Trimming removed 5 bases from V and 4 bases from J, with 8 bases in between. This CDR3 is 12 amino acids long. Germline CDR1 is SNHLY and CDR2 is FYNNEI. CDR3 sequence (DNA): TGTGCCAGCAGTCCCGTGTTCTATGGCTACACCTTC. Amino acid sequence: CASSPVFYGYTF. Drawing the rest from reference TRBV2 and TRBJ1-2, the complete variable domain is EPEVTQTPSHQVTQMGQEVILRCVPISNHLYFYWYRQILGQKVEFLVSFYNNEISEKSEIFDDQFSVERPDGSNFTLKIRSTKLEDSAMYFCASSPVFYGYTFGSGTRLTVV.

A word on this clonotype: Since a much larger clone is just one base distant, this may be a read error. J is TRBJ1-2 and V is TRBV29-1, with TRBD1 matching over 8 bases. The CDR3 sequence is 13 residues long. Looked up from germline, CDR1 is SQVTM and CDR2 is ANQGSEA. The V segment lost 1 base and the J segment 4 bases; nucleotides outside the gene matches: 2. DNA of the CDR3: TGCAGCGTTGAAGCAACAGGGGGCTATGGCTACACCTTC. It is translated as CSVEATGGYGYTF.

This chain links TRBV20-1 with TRBJ2-5; no reliable D call. V dropped 3 bases and J dropped 11 bases, with 13 bases sitting between them. The length of the CDR3 is 11 residues. Germline CDR1 and CDR2: DFQATT and SNEGSKA (reference sequence). The CDR3 here is CSASIIGRQYF. CDR3 coding DNA: TGCAGTGCTAGTATCATCGGGCGGCAGTACTTC.

V usage is TRBV12-3 or TRBV12-4 and J usage is TRBJ2-1; possibly TRBD2 for D (5 bases). The ends were cut back, 6 bases at V and 8 bases at J, with 20 bases in the middle. The CDR3 extends over 15 amino acids. The CDR3 sequence: CASSPHGRGWDEQFF. The CDR3, as DNA: TGTGCCAGCAGCCCACATGGGAGAGGGTGGGATGAGCAGTTCTTC.

This rearrangement joins TRBV27 to TRBJ2-7; D may be TRBD1 (5 bases). Germline V CDR1 and CDR2: MNHEY, SMNVEV (reference sequence). The CDR3 runs to 15 residues. V was trimmed by 1 base and J by 0 bases, leaving 10 bases between them. In DNA form, the CDR3 reads TGTGCCAGCAGTTTATACCCAGGGCTCTCCTACGAGCAGTACTTC. Its protein product is CASSLYPGLSYEQYF.

This clonotype showed up many times. The gene calls are TRBV7-2 and TRBJ2-3; TRBD1 or TRBD2 may be the D gene (5 bases each). Germline V gene data show CDR1 as SGHTA and CDR2 as FQGNSA. The ends were cut back, 5 bases at V and 2 bases at J, with 8 bases in the middle. This CDR3 contains 13 residues. The CDR3 is CASSPGPTDTQYF. The CDR3 DNA sequence: TGTGCCAGCAGCCCGGGACCCACAGATACGCAGTATTTT.

Details on this clonotype: The CDR3 does not end in the conserved phenylalanine or tryptophan, so this is likely a read error. This chain links TRBV13 with TRBJ2-7, with TRBD2 matching 9 bases. This CDR3 region has 17 residues. Germline-derived CDR1 and CDR2 are PRHDT and FYEKMQ (reference sequence). Trimming cost V 2 bases and J 7 bases; bases outside gene matches: 15. CDR3 DNA sequence: TGTGCCAGCAGCTTAAAGGGCATAGCGGGAGCCTACAATGAGCAGTACTCC. It translates to CASSLKGIAGAYNEQYS.

This clonotype was recorded at least ten times. V is TRBV16 and J is TRBJ1-2; 12 bases fit TRBD1. V lost 0 bases to trimming and J lost 4 bases; unmatched junction nucleotides: 0. Germline assignment: CDR1 KGHSY and CDR2 FQNENV. The CDR3 has 15 amino acids. CDR3 in amino acids: CASSQSGQGAYGYTF. DNA for the CDR3: TGTGCCAGCAGCCAATCGGGACAGGGGGCCTATGGCTACACCTTC.

This clonotype was found many times. The rearrangement uses TRBV25-1 and TRBJ2-7, with TRBD2 identical over 10 bases. V shed 1 base, J shed 4 bases, and the junction held 4 bases outside the gene matches. The CDR3 has 15 amino acids. In germline, CDR1 is MGHDK, CDR2 SYGVNS. In nucleotides, the CDR3 is TGTGCCAGCAGTGAATCGAGCGGGGGGGCGTACGAGCAGTACTTC. Amino acids: CASSESSGGAYEQYF.

The chain combines TRBV25-1 with TRBJ2-4; D may be TRBD2 (5 bases). This CDR3 region has 15 residues. Germline lookup yields CDR1 MGHDK and CDR2 SYGVNS. V lost 2 bases and J 1 base, leaving 9 bases between the germline ends. The CDR3 here is CASSEGRGAKNIQYF. Here the CDR3 DNA reads TGTGCCAGCAGTGAAGGAAGAGGGGCCAAAAACATTCAGTACTTC.

The V call is TRBV4-2, the J call TRBJ2-3, with no clear D. V lost 1 base to trimming and J lost 0 bases, with 23 bases between them. The CDR3 has 20 residues. CDR1 LGHNA and CDR2 YNFKEQ come from the germline V gene. DNA for the CDR3: TGTGCCAGCAGCCAAGTTGGGTTTCCGTTCCGCCCAATTAGCACAGATACGCAGTATTTT. As protein: CASSQVGFPFRPISTDTQYF.

The chain has TRBV29-1 and TRBJ2-5; perhaps TRBD1 as D (6 bases). The end of the DNA fits TRBJ2-7 better, so the J call may be wrong. This CDR3 contains 15 residues. Germline CDR1 reads SQVTM; CDR2 reads ANQGSEA. This CDR3 is CSVAGAGWGRSEQYF. CDR3 nucleotides: TGCAGCGTTGCTGGAGCTGGGTGGGGGCGGTCCGAGCAGTACTTC.

This chain links TRBV25-1 with TRBJ2-1; either TRBD1 or TRBD2 may supply D (6 bases each). Germline CDR1 reads MGHDK; CDR2 reads SYGVNS. The CDR3 has 15 residues. The V end lost 4 bases, the J end lost 5 bases, and 15 bases lay between the germline ends. CDR3 protein: CASSVGASVNNEQFF. CDR3 DNA sequence: TGTGCCAGCAGTGTGGGGGCTAGCGTAAACAATGAGCAGTTCTTC.

This chain uses TRBV11-2 with TRBJ2-7, with no clear D. CDR3 size: 16 residues. The V gene's germline CDR1 is SGHAT and CDR2 FQNNGV. Trimming shortened V by 3 bases and J by 1 base, and 16 bases separated the two germline ends. The CDR3 spells CASSFAYGRSSYEQYF. CDR3 coding DNA: TGTGCCAGCAGCTTTGCCTACGGGCGCTCGTCCTACGAGCAGTACTTC. Looking up the rest from reference TRBV11-2 and TRBJ2-7 gives the full variable domain: EAGVAQSPRYKIIEKRQSVAFWCNPISGHATLYWYQQILGQGPKLLIQFQNNGVVDDSQLPKDRFSAERLKGVDSTLKIQPAKLEDSAVYLCASSFAYGRSSYEQYFGPGTRLTVT.

There are a few counts of this clonotype. This chain uses TRBV9 with TRBJ2-1; 9 bases agree with TRBD2. Germline V gives CDR1 SGDLS, CDR2 YYNGEE. The CDR3 consists of 16 residues. Losses at the gene ends were 1 base for V and 2 bases for J; bases not matched to a gene: 4. CDR3 in amino acids: CASSVSGGITYNEQFF. CDR3 sequence (DNA): TGTGCCAGCAGCGTAAGCGGGGGGATCACCTACAATGAGCAGTTCTTC.

This chain joins TRBV20-1 and TRBJ2-4, with D perhaps matching TRBD2 (6 bases). This CDR3 is built from 12 residues. V was pared by 3 bases and J by 8 bases, with 11 bases between. Germline CDR1 reads DFQATT; CDR2 reads SNEGSKA (reference sequence). CDR3 bases: TGCAGTGCTAGTCGGAGGGTAGACATTCAGTACTTC. It encodes CSASRRVDIQYF.

This clonotype was seen more than once but under ten times. The genes are TRBV29-1 and TRBJ1-2, with 7 nucleotides matching TRBD1. Trimming at V came to 8 bases and at J to 3 bases, leaving 9 bases not matched to a gene. The CDR3 length is 13 residues. Germline loops: CDR1 SQVTM, CDR2 ANQGSEA. The CDR3 loop reads CSTRVTGDYGYTF. CDR3 DNA sequence: TGCAGCACTAGGGTTACAGGGGACTATGGCTACACCTTC.